The rows below give T cell receptor beta chains drawn from one sample of a study of control samples from healthy donors and cancer patients. Libraries were prepared by immunoSEQ multiplex PCR; TCRdb keeps only in-frame clonotypes and omits some of them. The profile shows approximately 150,000 clones, around 90% of them singletons. Sequences were obtained from blood. These receptors all stem from a man younger than 45 in good health. Each CDR3 is given with its conserved first and last residue. The D gene is left open where the match is weak. A row's size may be missing; if present it is once, few, many or a size class.

size	J	D	V	DNA	CDR3
once	TRBJ1-4	TRBD1	TRBV6-5	TGTGCCAGCAGTAACCGACAGGGTCGGAATGAAAAACTGTTTTTT	CASSNRQGRNEKLFF
NA	TRBJ2-7	NA	TRBV4-1	TGCGCCAGCAGCCAAGTTGGCTCGAGCTACGAGCAGTACTTC	CASSQVGSSYEQYF
NA	TRBJ2-7	TRBD2	TRBV30	TGTGCCTGGCCGGTCCCCAGACTAGCGGGAGGAAAGTGGGTACAGTACTTC	CAWPVPRLAGGKWVQYF
NA	TRBJ2-5	TRBD2	TRBV2	TGTGCCAGCAGGGCGGGGGAAGAGACCCAGTACTTC	CASRAGEETQYF
NA	TRBJ1-6	TRBD1	TRBV19	TGTGCCACTGAAGACAGGGGAAGTTCACCCCTCCACTTT	CATEDRGSSPLHF
NA	TRBJ1-3	NA	TRBV19	TGTGCCAGTAGTGAGGGATTCTCTGGAAACACCATATATTTT	CASSEGFSGNTIYF
once	TRBJ2-3	NA	TRBV5-5	TGTGCCAGCAGCTTGGGGCGGGTGGGAGATACGCAGTATTTT	CASSLGRVGDTQYF
NA	TRBJ2-7	TRBD2	TRBV5-1	TGCGCCAGCAGCTTTGGTAGCGGGAGCCACGAGCAGTACTTC	CASSFGSGSHEQYF
NA	TRBJ2-7	NA	TRBV2	TGTGCCAGCAGTGGGACCTACGAGCAGTACTTC	CASSGTYEQYF
NA	TRBJ2-7	NA	TRBV7-6	TGTGCCAGCAGCTTGGTCTTCTCCTACGAGCAGTACTTC	CASSLVFSYEQYF
once	TRBJ2-2	TRBD1	TRBV24-1	TGTGCCACCAGTGACCGGACAGGGGGGCTGACCGGGGAGCTGTTTTTT	CATSDRTGGLTGELFF
NA	TRBJ2-4	TRBD1	TRBV11-2	TGTGCCAGCAGCGCGACAGGGGGCGCGGGCATTCAGTACTTC	CASSATGGAGIQYF
NA	TRBJ1-6	NA	TRBV6-5	TGTGCCAGCAGTTACTCGACCAGTTCCTCACCCCTCCACTTT	CASSYSTSSSPLHF
NA	TRBJ2-5	TRBD1	TRBV7-8	TGTGCCAGCACCTACACAGGGGAAGAGACCCAGTACTTC	CASTYTGEETQYF
NA	TRBJ1-6	NA	TRBV30	TGTGCCTGGAGTGTAGCCAGGGGTAATTCACCCCTCCACTTT	CAWSVARGNSPLHF
NA	TRBJ1-5	NA	TRBV6-5	TGTGCCAGCAGGCCCTATAGCAATCAGCCCCAGCATTTT	CASRPYSNQPQHF
NA	TRBJ1-1	NA	TRBV6-2/TRBV6-3	TGTGCCAGCAGTTACTCGACGGCAGGGGCCCGAATGAACACTGAAGCTTTCTTT	CASSYSTAGARMNTEAFF
NA	TRBJ2-7	NA	TRBV19	TGTGCCAGTAGTATAGCCGGGGACGACGCTTACGAGCAGTACTTC	CASSIAGDDAYEQYF
NA	TRBJ1-2	NA	TRBV9	TGTGCCAGCAGCGTAGCCGGGGGCAATCTCATCGGCTACACCTTC	CASSVAGGNLIGYTF
NA	TRBJ1-4	NA	TRBV14	TGTGCCAGCAGCCTGTTAAATGAAAAACTGTTTTTT	CASSLLNEKLFF
NA	TRBJ2-1	NA	TRBV6-2/TRBV6-3	TGTGCCAGCAGTTACGGGCCCGGTCGTGGAGGGAATCGCTCTTACAATGAGCAGTTCTTC	CASSYGPGRGGNRSYNEQFF
NA	TRBJ2-2	NA	TRBV29-1	TGCAGCGTTGGGACAGAAAGAGCCGGGGAGCTGTTTTTT	CSVGTERAGELFF
NA	TRBJ1-1	NA	TRBV30	TGTGCCTGGAGCGTGGGACGGTATGAAGCTTTCTTT	CAWSVGRYEAFF
many	TRBJ2-2	TRBD1	TRBV5-4	TGTGCCAGCAGCTTGGCCCGGACAGGGAACACCGGGGAGCTGTTTTTT	CASSLARTGNTGELFF
NA	TRBJ1-1	NA	TRBV24-1	TGTGCCACCAGTGATTTCGAGAACACTGAAGCTTTCTTT	CATSDFENTEAFF
few	TRBJ2-1	NA	TRBV20-1	TGCAGTGCTAGTGCTGGAGTCTACAATGAGCAGTTCTTC	CSASAGVYNEQFF
few	TRBJ1-1	NA	TRBV3-1/TRBV3-2	TGTGCCAGCAGCCAAGGGCAGGGACCCCTGCTAAAAGCTTTCTTT	CASSQGQGPLLKAFF